This T cell receptor (beta chain) came from a study of shared clonotypes between healthy human individuals. In the study overall: Per donor, CD8 memory used one plate, CD8 naive used two, CD4 memory used three and CD4 naive used three.

It was CD45RO-negative cells, positively selected for CCR7, that made up naive CD8 cells, with terminally differentiated effector memory CD45RA+ cells excluded. Replicate sorted-subset PCRs were loaded with around 0.2 ug DNA, approximately 31,000 T cell genomes. Libraries were prepared by immunoSEQ multiplex PCR; TCRdb keeps only in-frame clonotypes and omits some of them. The table shows around 560,000 clones, with approximately 96% occurring only once. General study results and limits: Roughly 4.7% was the fraction of naive CD4 clonotypes found shared across several donors. The expectation was that sequencing depth would affect clonotype sharing among donors.

Turning to this clone: Its antigen remains unidentified.

The V end was cut by 3 bases, the J end by 0 bases, with 9 bases between. The CDR3 has 14 residues. Germline lookup yields CDR1 SGHDN and CDR2 FVKESK. The TCR comes from a woman aged 25 to 39 in good health. Sequencing input: naive CD8+ T cells sorted from blood. V usage is TRBV14 and J usage is TRBJ2-7; D uncertain. The CDR3 DNA reads as TGTGCCAGCAGCCACTCAGGCAACTCCTACGAGCAGTACTTC. This translates into CASSHSGNSYEQYF.